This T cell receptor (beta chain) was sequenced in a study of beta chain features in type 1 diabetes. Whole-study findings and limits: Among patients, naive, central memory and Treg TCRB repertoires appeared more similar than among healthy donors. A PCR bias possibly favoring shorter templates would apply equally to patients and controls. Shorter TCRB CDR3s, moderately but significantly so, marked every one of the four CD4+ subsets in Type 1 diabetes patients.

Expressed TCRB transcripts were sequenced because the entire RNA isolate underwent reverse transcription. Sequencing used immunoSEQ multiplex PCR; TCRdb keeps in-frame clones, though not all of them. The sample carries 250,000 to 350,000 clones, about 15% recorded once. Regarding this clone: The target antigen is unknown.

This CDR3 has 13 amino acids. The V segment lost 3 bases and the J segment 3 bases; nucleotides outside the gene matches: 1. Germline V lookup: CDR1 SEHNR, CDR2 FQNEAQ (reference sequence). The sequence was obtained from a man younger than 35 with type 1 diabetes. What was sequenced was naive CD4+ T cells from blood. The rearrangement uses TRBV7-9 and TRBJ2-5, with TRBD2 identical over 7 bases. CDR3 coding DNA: TGTGCCAGCAGCTTCCTAGCGGAAGAGACCCAGTACTTC. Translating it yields CASSFLAEETQYF.